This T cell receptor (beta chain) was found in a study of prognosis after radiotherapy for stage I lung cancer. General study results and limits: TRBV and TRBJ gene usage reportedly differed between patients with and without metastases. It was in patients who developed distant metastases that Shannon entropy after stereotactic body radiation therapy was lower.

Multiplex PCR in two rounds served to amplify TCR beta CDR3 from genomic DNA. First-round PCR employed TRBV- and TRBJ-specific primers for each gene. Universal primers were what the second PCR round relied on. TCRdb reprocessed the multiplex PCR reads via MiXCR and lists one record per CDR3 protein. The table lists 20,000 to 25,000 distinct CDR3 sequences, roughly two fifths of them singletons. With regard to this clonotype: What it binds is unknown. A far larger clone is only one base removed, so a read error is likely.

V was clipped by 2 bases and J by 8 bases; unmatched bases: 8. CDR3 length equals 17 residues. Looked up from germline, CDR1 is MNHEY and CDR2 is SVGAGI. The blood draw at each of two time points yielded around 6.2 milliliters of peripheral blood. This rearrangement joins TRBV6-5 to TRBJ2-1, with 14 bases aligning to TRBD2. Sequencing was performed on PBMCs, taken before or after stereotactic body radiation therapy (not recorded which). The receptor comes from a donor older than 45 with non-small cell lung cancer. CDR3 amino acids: CASSYGTSGSEVDEQFF. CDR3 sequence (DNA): TGTGCCAGCAGTTACGGGACTAGCGGGAGTGAGGTCGATGAGCAGTTCTTC.